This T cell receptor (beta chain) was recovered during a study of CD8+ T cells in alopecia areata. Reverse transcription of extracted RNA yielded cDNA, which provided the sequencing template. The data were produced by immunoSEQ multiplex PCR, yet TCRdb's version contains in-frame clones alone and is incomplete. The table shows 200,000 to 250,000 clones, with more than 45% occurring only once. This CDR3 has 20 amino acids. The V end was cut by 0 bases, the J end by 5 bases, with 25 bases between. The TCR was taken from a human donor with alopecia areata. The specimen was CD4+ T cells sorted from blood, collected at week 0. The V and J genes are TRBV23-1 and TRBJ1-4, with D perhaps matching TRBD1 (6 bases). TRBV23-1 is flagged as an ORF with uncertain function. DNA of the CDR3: TGCGCCAGCAGTCAATCGGGAGATAGACTCTCTCTCAGGGGAAATGAAAAACTGTTTTTT. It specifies CASSQSGDRLSLRGNEKLFF.